One sample yielded the 5 T cell receptor beta chains listed below, sequenced in a study of shared clonotypes between healthy human individuals. The table came from immunoSEQ multiplex PCR; TCRdb's copy has only in-frame clones and leaves some out. The table records 1,500,000 or so clones, roughly 96% of them present only once. Material: naive CD4+ T cells sorted from blood. Subset: CD45RA+ positively selected. These receptors all stem from a man aged 25-40 years in good health.

This clone showed up just once. The rearrangement uses TRBV5-1 and TRBJ2-3; D is possibly TRBD1 (6 bases). CDR1 is SGHRS and CDR2 is YFSETQ in the germline V gene. The V end was cut by 0 bases, the J end by 3 bases, with 8 bases between. The CDR3 covers 14 residues. The CDR3 spells CASSLDRVTDTQYF. The CDR3 DNA sequence: TGCGCCAGCAGCTTGGACAGGGTTACAGATACGCAGTATTTT.

The chain employs TRBV4-3 and TRBJ2-3; 10 positions agree with TRBD2. V was pared by 3 bases and J by 4 bases, with 4 bases of the junction left unmatched. The CDR3 loop spans 15 amino acids. Germline loops: CDR1 LGHNA, CDR2 YSLEER. The CDR3, as DNA: TGCGCCAGCAGCCACCTAGCGGGAGTGGCAGATACGCAGTATTTT. Translation: CASSHLAGVADTQYF.

This clone has a single count. V and J are TRBV9 and TRBJ1-2, with D tentatively TRBD1 (5 bases). The V and J ends lost 0 bases and 0 bases respectively, with 6 bases between them. The length of the CDR3 is 14 residues. CDR1 and CDR2 from the germline V gene are SGDLS and YYNGEE. The DNA of the CDR3 is TGTGCCAGCAGCGTAGCACAGGCTAACTATGGCTACACCTTC. Protein sequence: CASSVAQANYGYTF.

J is TRBJ1-1 and V is TRBV6-1; D is possibly TRBD1 (5 bases). There are 13 residues in the CDR3. The germline gives CDR1 MNHNS, CDR2 SASEGT. V was pared by 3 bases and J by 4 bases, with 9 bases between. CDR3 coding DNA: TGTGCCAGCAGTGATCACAGGCCCACTGAAGCTTTCTTT. This translates into CASSDHRPTEAFF.

The rearrangement uses TRBV12-5 and TRBJ2-7; 7 bases agree with TRBD1. V was clipped by 2 bases and J by 5 bases; unmatched bases: 15. The CDR3 contains 17 residues. The V gene's germline CDR1 is LGHNT and CDR2 FRNRAP. The DNA of the CDR3 is TGTGCTAGTGGTTTGCCAAGAGGGGGCGCTTTTGATGACGAGCAGTACTTC. Translation gives CASGLPRGGAFDDEQYF.